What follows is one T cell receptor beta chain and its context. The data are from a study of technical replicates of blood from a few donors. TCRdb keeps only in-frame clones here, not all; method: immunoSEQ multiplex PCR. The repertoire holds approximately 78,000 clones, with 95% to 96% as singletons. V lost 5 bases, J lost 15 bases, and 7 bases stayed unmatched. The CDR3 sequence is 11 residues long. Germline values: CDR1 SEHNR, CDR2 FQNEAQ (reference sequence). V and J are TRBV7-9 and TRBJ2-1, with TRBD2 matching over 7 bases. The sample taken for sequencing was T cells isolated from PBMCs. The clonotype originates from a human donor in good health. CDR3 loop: CASSAAGVGFF. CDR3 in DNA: TGTGCCAGCAGCGCCGCGGGAGTAGGGTTCTTC.